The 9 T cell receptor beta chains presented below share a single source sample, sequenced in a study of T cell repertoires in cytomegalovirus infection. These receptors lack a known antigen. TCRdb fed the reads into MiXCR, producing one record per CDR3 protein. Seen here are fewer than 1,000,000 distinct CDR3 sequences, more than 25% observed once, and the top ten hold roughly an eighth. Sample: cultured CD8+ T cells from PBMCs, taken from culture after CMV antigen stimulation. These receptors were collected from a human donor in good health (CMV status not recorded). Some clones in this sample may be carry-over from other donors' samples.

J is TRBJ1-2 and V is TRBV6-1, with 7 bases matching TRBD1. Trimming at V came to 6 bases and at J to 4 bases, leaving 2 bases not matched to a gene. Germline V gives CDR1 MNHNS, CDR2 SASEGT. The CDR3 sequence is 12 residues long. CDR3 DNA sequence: TGTGCCAGCAGAAGGGACAGCTATGGCTACACCTTC. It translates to CASRRDSYGYTF.

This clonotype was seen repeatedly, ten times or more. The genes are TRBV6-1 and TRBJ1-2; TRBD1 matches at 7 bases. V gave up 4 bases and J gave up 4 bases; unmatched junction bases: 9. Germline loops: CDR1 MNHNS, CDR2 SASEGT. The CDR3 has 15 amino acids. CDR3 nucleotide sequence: TGTGCCAGCAGTGCCCGGGGACAGTCTGGCTATGGCTACACCTTC. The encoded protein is CASSARGQSGYGYTF.

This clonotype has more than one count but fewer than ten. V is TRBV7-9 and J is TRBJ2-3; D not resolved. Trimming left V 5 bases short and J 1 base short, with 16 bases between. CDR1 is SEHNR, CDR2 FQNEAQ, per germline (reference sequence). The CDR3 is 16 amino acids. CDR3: CASSIGRHSGTDTQYF. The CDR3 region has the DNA TGTGCCAGCAGCATAGGACGCCACTCAGGCACAGATACGCAGTATTTT.

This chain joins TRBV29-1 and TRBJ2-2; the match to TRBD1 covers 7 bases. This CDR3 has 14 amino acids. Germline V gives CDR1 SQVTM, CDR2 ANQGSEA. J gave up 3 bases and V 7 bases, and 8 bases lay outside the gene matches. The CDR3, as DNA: TGCAGCGCCCTAGGGGACAGATACACCGGGGAGCTGTTTTTT. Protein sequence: CSALGDRYTGELFF.

CDR3 nucleotide sequence: TGTGCCAGCAGCCCTGGTAAAACCGATGAAAAACTGTTTTTT. Protein sequence: CASSPGKTDEKLFF. The V gene is TRBV9, the J gene TRBJ1-4; the D is unclear. V dropped 4 bases and J dropped 6 bases, with 13 bases sitting between them. CDR1 is SGDLS and CDR2 is YYNGEE in the germline V gene. The CDR3 is made up of 14 amino acids.

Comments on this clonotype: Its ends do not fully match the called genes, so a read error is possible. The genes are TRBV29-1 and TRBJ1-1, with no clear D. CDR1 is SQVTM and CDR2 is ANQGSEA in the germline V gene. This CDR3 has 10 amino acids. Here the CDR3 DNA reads TGCAGCGTTGTGGAGGGTGAAGCTATCTTT. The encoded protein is CSVVEGEAIF.

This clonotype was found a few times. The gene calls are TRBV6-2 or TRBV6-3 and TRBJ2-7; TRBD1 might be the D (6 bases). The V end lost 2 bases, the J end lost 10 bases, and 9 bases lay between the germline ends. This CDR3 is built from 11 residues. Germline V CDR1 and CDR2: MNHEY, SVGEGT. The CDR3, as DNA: TGTGCCAGCAGTTACGGGGGCTACCAGTACGTC. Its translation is CASSYGGYQYV.

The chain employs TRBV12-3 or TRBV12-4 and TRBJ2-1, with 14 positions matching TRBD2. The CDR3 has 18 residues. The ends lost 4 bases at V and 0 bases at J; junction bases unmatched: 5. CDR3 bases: TGTGCCAGCAGTTGGACTAGCGGGGGGACCAGCTCCTACAATGAGCAGTTCTTC. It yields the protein CASSWTSGGTSSYNEQFF.

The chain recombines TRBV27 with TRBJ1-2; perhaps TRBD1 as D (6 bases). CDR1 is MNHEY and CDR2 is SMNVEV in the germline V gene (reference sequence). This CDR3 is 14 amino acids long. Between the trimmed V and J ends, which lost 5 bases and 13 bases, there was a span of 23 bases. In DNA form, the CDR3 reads TGTGCCAGCAGTCCCACCGGAGGGGGAGGTGGATGCACCTTC. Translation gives CASSPTGGGGGCTF.